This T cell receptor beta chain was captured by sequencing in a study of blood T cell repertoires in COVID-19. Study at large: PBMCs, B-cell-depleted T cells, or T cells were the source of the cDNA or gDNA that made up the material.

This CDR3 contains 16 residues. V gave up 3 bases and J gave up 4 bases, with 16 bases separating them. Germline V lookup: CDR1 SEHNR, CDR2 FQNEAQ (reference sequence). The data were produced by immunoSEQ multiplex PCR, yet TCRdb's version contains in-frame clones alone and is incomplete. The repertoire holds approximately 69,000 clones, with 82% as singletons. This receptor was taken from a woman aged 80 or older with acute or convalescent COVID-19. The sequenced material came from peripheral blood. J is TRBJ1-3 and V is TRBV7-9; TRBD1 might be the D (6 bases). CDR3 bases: TGTGCCAGCAGCTTGACAGGTACCAGTTCCGGAAACACCATATATTTT. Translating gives CASSLTGTSSGNTIYF.